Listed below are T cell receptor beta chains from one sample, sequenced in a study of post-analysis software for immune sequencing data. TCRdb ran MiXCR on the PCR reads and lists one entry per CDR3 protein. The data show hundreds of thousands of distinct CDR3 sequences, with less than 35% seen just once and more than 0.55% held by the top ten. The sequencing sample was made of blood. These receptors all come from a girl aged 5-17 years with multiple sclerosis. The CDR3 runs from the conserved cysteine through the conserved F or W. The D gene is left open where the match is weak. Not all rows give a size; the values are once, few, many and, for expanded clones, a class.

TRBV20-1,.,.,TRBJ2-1,TGCAGGGCTAGAGTCGGTGTCAATGAGCAGTTCTTC,CRARVGVNEQFF
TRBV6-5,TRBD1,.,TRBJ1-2,TGTGCCAGCAGTTACTCGACTAGGGGGCTGAGTGGCTACACCTTC,CASSYSTRGLSGYTF
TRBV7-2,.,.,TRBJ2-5,TGTGCCAGCAGCTTAGACCAGGCCAAAGAGACCCAGTACTTC,CASSLDQAKETQYF
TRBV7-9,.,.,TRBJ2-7,TGTGCCAGCAGCTTAGCGTCCGGAGAAGACGAGCAGTACTTC,CASSLASGEDEQYF
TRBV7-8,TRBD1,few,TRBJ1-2,TGTGCCAGCAGCACCCAGGGGGCGAGTGGCTACACCTTC,CASSTQGASGYTF
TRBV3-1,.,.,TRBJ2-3,TGTGCCAGCAGCCTTGGTCTCAGGCGGGATACGCAGTATTTT,CASSLGLRRDTQYF
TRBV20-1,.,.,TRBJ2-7,TGCAGTGCTAGCCGCCTGAGCGGCAGCTCCTACGAGCAGTACTTC,CSASRLSGSSYEQYF
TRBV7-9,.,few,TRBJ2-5,TGTGCCAGCAACCCAGAGGCCCAAGAGACCCAGTACTTC,CASNPEAQETQYF
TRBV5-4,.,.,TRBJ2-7,TGTGCCAGCGCGCTGGACTACCGCTACGAGCAGTACTTC,CASALDYRYEQYF
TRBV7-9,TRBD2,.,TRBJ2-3,TGTGCCAGCAGGCGCGGGGGGACACGCACAGATACGCAGTATTTT,CASRRGGTRTDTQYF
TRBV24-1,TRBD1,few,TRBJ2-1,TGTGCCCCGTCGGGGGACAGGGAGAACAGTGAGCAGTTCTTC,CAPSGDRENSEQFF
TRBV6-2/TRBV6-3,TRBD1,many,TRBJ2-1,TGTGCCAGCAGTTATCGGACAGGTAATGAGCAGTTCTTC,CASSYRTGNEQFF
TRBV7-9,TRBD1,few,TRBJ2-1,TGTGCCAGCAGCCCCCGGGACAGGGGCGGCAATGAGCAGTTCTTC,CASSPRDRGGNEQFF
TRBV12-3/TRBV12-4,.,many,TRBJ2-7,TGTGCCAGCAGTTTAACAGGGTACGAGCAGTACTTC,CASSLTGYEQYF
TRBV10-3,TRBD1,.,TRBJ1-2,TGTGCCATCAGTGATGGGACAGGGAGCCCCTATGGCTACACCTTC,CAISDGTGSPYGYTF
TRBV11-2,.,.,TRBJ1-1,TGTGCCAGCAGCGGTCTTGACGCCGTAGAAGCTTTCTTT,CASSGLDAVEAFF
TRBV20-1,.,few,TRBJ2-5,TGCAGTGCTAGAGATTGGAGACTCCCCCATGAGACCCAGTACTTC,CSARDWRLPHETQYF
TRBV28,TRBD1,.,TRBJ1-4,TGTGCCAGCAGTTTACGTTTGGCCAGGGGGCATGAAAAACTGTTTTTT,CASSLRLARGHEKLFF
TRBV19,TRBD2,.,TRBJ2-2,TGTGCCAGTAGTATTCTAGCGGGGAACACCGGGGAGCTGTTTTTT,CASSILAGNTGELFF
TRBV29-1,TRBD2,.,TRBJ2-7,TGCAGCGTAGAGCTAGCGGGATCCGAGCAGTACTTC,CSVELAGSEQYF
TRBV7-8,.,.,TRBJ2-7,TGTGCCAGCAGCTTATTGCGGGGCTCCTACGAGCAGTACTTC,CASSLLRGSYEQYF
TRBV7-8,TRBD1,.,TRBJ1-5,TGTGCCAGCAGCCATAAAGCCGGGACAGGGGATAGCAATCAGCCCCAGCATTTT,CASSHKAGTGDSNQPQHF
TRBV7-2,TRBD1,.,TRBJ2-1,TGTGCCAGCAGAGCCCGGGACAGCTCCTACAATGAGCAGTTCTTC,CASRARDSSYNEQFF
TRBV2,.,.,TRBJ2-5,TGTGCCAGCAGTGAAGCCCCAGGGACCCAGTACTTC,CASSEAPGTQYF
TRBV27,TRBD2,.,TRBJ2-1,TGTGCCAGCGGACTAGCGAAACACAATGAGCAGTTCTTC,CASGLAKHNEQFF
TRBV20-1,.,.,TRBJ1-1,TGCAGTGCCAGGGGAACAAAGAACACTGAAGCTTTCTTT,CSARGTKNTEAFF
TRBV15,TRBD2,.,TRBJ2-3,TGTGCCACCAGCAGAGATCGGCGGGGGGTAGCGGTAATCACAGATACGCAGTATTTT,CATSRDRRGVAVITDTQYF
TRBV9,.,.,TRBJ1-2,TGTGCCAGCAGCGTTGCCGAGGCCACCTTCCTCGGGTATGGCCACACCTTC,CASSVAEATFLGYGHTF
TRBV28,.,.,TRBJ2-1,TGTGCCAGCACTCCCGACTCCTTACGGGAGACCCAGTTCTTC,CASTPDSLRETQFF
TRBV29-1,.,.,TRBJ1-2,TGCAGCGGGGGGTCATCCTATGGCTACACCTTC,CSGGSSYGYTF
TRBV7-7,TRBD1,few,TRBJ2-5,TGTGCTAGCAGCTCCGGGACAGGTTTTTGGGAGACCCAGTACTTC,CASSSGTGFWETQYF
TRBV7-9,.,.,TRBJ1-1,TGTGCCAGCAGCTCCCCGGGACAAGTGAGCACTGAAGCTTTCTTT,CASSSPGQVSTEAFF
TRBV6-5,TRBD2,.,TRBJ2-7,TGTGCCAGCAGTTACCTACTAAGTCTGGGAGGGGTATTCAATGAGCAGTACTTC,CASSYLLSLGGVFNEQYF
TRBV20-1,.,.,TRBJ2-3,TGCAGTGTTGTAGCGTTGATAACGGATACGCAGTATTTT,CSVVALITDTQYF
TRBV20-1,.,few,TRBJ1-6,TGCAGTGCCAACAAAGGACCAGGCGAGGGTTCACCCCTCCACTTT,CSANKGPGEGSPLHF
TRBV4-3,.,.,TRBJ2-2,TGCGCCAGCAGCCCTCTCTCTCGGGGCGGGGAGCTGTTTTTT,CASSPLSRGGELFF
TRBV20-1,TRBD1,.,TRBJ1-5,TGCAGTGCTAGAAGGACAGGGGGCGGTGGCAATCAGCCCCAGCATTTT,CSARRTGGGGNQPQHF
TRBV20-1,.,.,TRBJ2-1,TGCAGTGCTAGAGATTCGGCTAGCCTAATCTACAATGAGCAGTTCTTC,CSARDSASLIYNEQFF
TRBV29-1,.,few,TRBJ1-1,TGCAGCGTGAACAGGGAGTGGGACACTGAAGCTTTCTTT,CSVNREWDTEAFF
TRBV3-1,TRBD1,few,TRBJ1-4,TGTGCCAGCAGCCAAGCGATAGGGACAGGGGTTATGTTTTTT,CASSQAIGTGVMFF
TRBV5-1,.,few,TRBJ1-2,TGCGCCAGCAGCACGACACTTTCGGGGACTAACTATGGCTACACCTTC,CASSTTLSGTNYGYTF
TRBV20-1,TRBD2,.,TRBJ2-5,TGCAGTGCGAGGGACTATATATTGGTAAAGACCCAGTACTTC,CSARDYILVKTQYF
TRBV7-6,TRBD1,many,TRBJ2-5,TGTGCCAGCAGCTTGCCGGGACAGGGTCCGGAGACCCAGTACTTC,CASSLPGQGPETQYF
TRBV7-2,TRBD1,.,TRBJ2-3,TGTGCCAGCAGCTTTAACAGGGGGCTGGATACGCAGTATTTT,CASSFNRGLDTQYF
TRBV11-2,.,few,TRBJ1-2,TGTGCCAGCAGCTTAGACAGATCTAACTATGGCTACACCTTC,CASSLDRSNYGYTF
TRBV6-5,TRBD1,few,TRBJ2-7,TGTGCCAGCAGTTACAGCGGTCAAGGGGGCGAATCCTACGAGCAGTACTTC,CASSYSGQGGESYEQYF
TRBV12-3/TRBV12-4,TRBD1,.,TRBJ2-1,TGTGCCAGCAGTTTCCATCGACAGGGGCCCTACAATGAGCAGTTCTTC,CASSFHRQGPYNEQFF
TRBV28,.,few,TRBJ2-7,TGTGCCAGCAGTTTACCCGCTTTGAACGAGCAGTACTTC,CASSLPALNEQYF
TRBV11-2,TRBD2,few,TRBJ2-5,TGTGCCAGCAGCTTCAGGGGGGCTAGCGGGAGTTTAGGGGTTGGAGAGACCCAGTACTTC,CASSFRGASGSLGVGETQYF
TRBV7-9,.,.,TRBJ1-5,TGTGCCGGCAGCTTAGGAGTGAGTAATCAGCCCCAGCATTTT,CAGSLGVSNQPQHF
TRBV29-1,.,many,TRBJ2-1,TGCAGCGTTGTAGTTGGCGGCTATGAGCAGTTCTTC,CSVVVGGYEQFF
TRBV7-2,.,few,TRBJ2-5,TGTGCCAGCAGCCCCCTGGGAGCGGGTCAAGAGACCCAGTACTTC,CASSPLGAGQETQYF
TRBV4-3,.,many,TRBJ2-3,TGCGCCAGCAGCCAGGACTCTTCCACAGATACGCAGTATTTT,CASSQDSSTDTQYF
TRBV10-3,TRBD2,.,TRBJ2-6,TGTGCCATCAGTGAGTCGCCTAGCGGGAGCGGCTCTGGGGCCAACGTCCTGACTTTC,CAISESPSGSGSGANVLTF
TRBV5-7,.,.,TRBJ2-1,TGTGCCAGCAGCTTGAATGCGATCCCACATGTATACAATGAGCAGTTCTTC,CASSLNAIPHVYNEQFF
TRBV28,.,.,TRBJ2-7,TGTGCCAGCAGTTCGGTATCAAGGGAGCAGTACTTC,CASSSVSREQYF
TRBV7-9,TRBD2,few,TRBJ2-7,TGTGCCAGCAGCTTCACCCGGAGGCTAGCGGGAGATGACGAGCAGTACTTC,CASSFTRRLAGDDEQYF
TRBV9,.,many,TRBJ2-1,TGTGCCAGCAGCGCCTCGGTCGTTAGCAATGAGCAGTTCTTC,CASSASVVSNEQFF
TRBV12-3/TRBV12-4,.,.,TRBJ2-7,TGTGCCAGCAGAGAAAACCGGGCTCGGCGTACCTACGAGCAGTACTTC,CASRENRARRTYEQYF